The present T cell receptor (beta chain) was sequenced within a study of cytomegalovirus exposure and HLA in healthy donors. In its sample, this clone was seen a few times. Germline assignment: CDR1 SGHDT and CDR2 YYEEEE. The CDR3 is 17 residues long. The V and J ends lost 0 bases and 4 bases, in that order; junction bases with no gene match: 12. 13 Jbeta primers and 60 Vbeta primers were used for the PCR. Per the study methods: Among the unique TCR beta chains that a later analysis counted, about 81 million in all, 10 million to 13 million were shared. The repertoire was sequenced with immunoSEQ multiplex PCR; TCRdb's copy has only in-frame clones and lacks some. That table supplies the V and J calls and clone size; D and trimming were determined from the DNA. This sample has about 86,000 clones, with 60% to 80% found just once.

The chain links TRBV5-6 to TRBJ2-7; 8 bases align to TRBD2. Sequenced sample: PBMCs. This TCR derives from a female donor in good health and CMV-seronegative. The CDR3: CASSLGASGRPKYEQYF. The CDR3 DNA follows: TGTGCCAGCAGCTTGGGAGCTAGCGGGCGGCCGAAGTACGAGCAGTACTTC.